A single T cell receptor (beta chain) is shown here with its context. A second roughly 6 to 12 cycle PCR used barcoded and J-beta primers. TCRdb independently ran MiXCR on the 5' RACE reads; one entry per CDR3 protein. The sample has about 580,000 distinct CDR3 sequences, around half seen once; the top ten hold around 24%. This specimen comes from a study of blood T cells in healthy people across ages. The receptor comes from a man aged 80 or over in good health. The sequenced sample was blood.

DNA for the CDR3: TGTGCCAGCAGTCGCGGACCCCCCATTCAGAAGGTGACCCAGTACTTC. Its protein is CASSRGPPIQKVTQYF. The chain has TRBV6-2 or TRBV6-3 and TRBJ2-5; D gene uncertain. Germline CDR1 and CDR2: MNHEY and SVGEGT. The length of the CDR3 is 16 residues. V lost 5 bases, J lost 7 bases, and 23 bases lay in between.